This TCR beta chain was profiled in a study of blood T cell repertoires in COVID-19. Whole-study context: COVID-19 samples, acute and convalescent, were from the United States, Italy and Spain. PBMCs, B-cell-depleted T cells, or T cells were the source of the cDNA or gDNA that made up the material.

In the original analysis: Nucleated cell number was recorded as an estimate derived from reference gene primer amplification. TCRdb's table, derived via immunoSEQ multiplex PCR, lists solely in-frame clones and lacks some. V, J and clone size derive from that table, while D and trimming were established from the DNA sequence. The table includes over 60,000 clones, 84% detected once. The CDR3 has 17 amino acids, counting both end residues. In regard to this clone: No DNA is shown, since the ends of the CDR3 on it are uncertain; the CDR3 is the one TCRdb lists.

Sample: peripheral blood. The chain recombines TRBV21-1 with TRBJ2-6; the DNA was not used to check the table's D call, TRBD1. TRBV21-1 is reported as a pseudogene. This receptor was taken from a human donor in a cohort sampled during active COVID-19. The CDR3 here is CASITGGWGSGANVLTF.